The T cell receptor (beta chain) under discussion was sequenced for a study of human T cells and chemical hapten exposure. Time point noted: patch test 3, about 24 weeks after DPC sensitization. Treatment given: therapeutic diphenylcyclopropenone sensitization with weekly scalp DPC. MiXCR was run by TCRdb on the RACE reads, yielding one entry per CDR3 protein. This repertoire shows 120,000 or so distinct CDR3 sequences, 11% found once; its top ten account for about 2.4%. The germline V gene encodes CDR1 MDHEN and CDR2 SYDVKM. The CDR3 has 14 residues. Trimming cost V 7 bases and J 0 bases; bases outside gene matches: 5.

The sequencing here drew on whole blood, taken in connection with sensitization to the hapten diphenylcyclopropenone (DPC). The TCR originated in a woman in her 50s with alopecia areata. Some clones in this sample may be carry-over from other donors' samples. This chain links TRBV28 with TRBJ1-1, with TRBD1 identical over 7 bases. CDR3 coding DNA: TGTGCCAGCAAAACCGGGACAGTGAACACTGAAGCTTTCTTT. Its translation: CASKTGTVNTEAFF.